Included here is one T cell receptor beta chain sequence, with context. This clone was picked up one time. Its antigen remains unidentified. Qualities for individual bases were not recorded, and no much larger clone is one base off. The data originate from a study of CD8+ T cells in alopecia areata (dated by TCRdb to the late 2010s). Study-wide context: Treated patients were enrolled in an open-label pilot trial of oral tofacitinib at 5 to 10 mg twice daily for moderate-to-severe alopecia areata. In treated patients, disease severity was measured using the SALT score, which gives the percentage of scalp surface area affected. The study used high-throughput TCRbeta sequencing to examine T cell clonal expansion in alopecia areata, in both the C3H/HeJ mouse model and human patients. In humans, TCRbeta sequencing was performed on scalp tissue and on sorted CD4+ and CD8+ peripheral blood T cells from healthy controls and from patients with patchy or totalis/universalis alopecia areata. Biopsies were taken from tofacitinib-treated patients at baseline and again at 4 and 24 weeks into treatment, and several of those patients also had a later scalp biopsy. RNA came from the PAXgene miRNA kit for fixed scalp, the miRNeasy kit for PBMCs, and the RNeasy kit for mouse skin. TCRbeta CDR3 regions were amplified by immunoSEQ multiplex PCR using 35 Vbeta forward and 13 Jbeta reverse primers. Clonality in the scalp was compared among normal scalp (n=4), patchy alopecia areata scalp (n=8), and alopecia totalis/universalis scalp (n=8). Patients received tofacitinib for 6 to 18 months and were then followed off drug for 6 months to check for delayed response and recurrence.

The sample's time point label, in plain terms: more than three weeks on oral tofacitinib. Reading the label with the study, this specimen's treatment or condition is: oral pan-JAK inhibitor, 5-10 mg twice daily. Peripheral blood and lesional scalp punch biopsies were obtained from patients with alopecia areata. After PBMCs were isolated by density centrifugation and stained for CD3, CD4 and CD8, a FACSAria was used to sort CD4+ and CD8+ T cells. Receptor amplification or capture employed the immunoSEQ multiplex PCR assay. RNA was extracted from all samples and reverse transcribed into cDNA as template for TCR sequencing. SuperScript III was used for first-strand cDNA synthesis, primed with a 2:1 mix of oligo-dT and random hexamers. A synthetic immune receptor repertoire was used to measure amplification bias, and any remaining bias was corrected computationally. In the paper's pipeline: Raw reads were preprocessed to remove errors, and CDR3 was defined according to IMGT conventions as the region from the conserved cysteine to phenylalanine. Clonality was calculated as 1 minus Shannon entropy normalized by log2 of the number of productive unique TCRs. Scalp TCRbeta sequences were cross-referenced with sorted blood CD4 and CD8 repertoires so that the CD4 or CD8 identity of scalp clones could be inferred. The immuneACCESS repertoire file appears here via TCRdb, limited to in-frame rearrangements. These files lack a portion of the clones; in checked studies, under half of the deficit traces to unresolved V genes, and the cause of the others is not known. Clone size and V and J calls were adopted from that table, with D and trimming inferred from the DNA. This sample comprises 90,000 to 150,000 clones, roughly 58% of them detected only once. Of the sample, more than 25% falls within the top ten clones.

Overall study results and their limits: Shared TCR sequences between patients were less evident than in mice, which may be partly attributable to HLA diversity in the patient population. During tofacitinib treatment, many expanded lesional clones remained in scalp and blood, and this persistence may partly explain relapse after treatment is stopped. Lesional scalp, especially in alopecia totalis/universalis, showed higher clonality and more expanded CD8+ clones than normal scalp, suggesting antigenic drive. Tofacitinib significantly lowered scalp clonality and the number of expanded CD8+ clones among the top 100 scalp clones. The treated cohort was small, with a single nonresponder, so links between baseline CD8+ expansion and response need larger studies. Unlike mouse skin, which is dominated by gammadelta T cells, normal human skin has resident alphabeta T cells that are also sequenced, and this complicates analysis of the scalp TCR repertoire.

From the cysteine through the phenylalanine, the CDR3 covers 12 amino acids. Kept here is only the CDR3 DNA, which spans 36 bases and is read in frame from base 1. V is reduced by 7 bases and J by 4 bases, leaving a spacing of 11 bases between them. In the germline V gene, CDR1 corresponds to SNHLY and CDR2 to FYNNEI. The sequences come from CD8+ T cells sorted from blood, collected at week 4, from a patient treated with tofacitinib. This receptor was identified in a human donor with alopecia areata. The chain employs TRBV2 and TRBJ2-7; possibly the D gene is TRBD2, per 5 matching bases. The CDR3 protein sequence reads: CASTETGYEQYF. The DNA is TGTGCCAGCACCGAAACGGGATACGAGCAGTACTTC.